This T cell receptor beta chain was sequenced during a study of beta chain features in type 1 diabetes (dated by TCRdb to about 2018). Study-wide context: Mean age, gender distribution, total cell number and subset yield did not differ between patients and healthy donors. Regulatory and stem cell-like memory subsets were isolated from only 8 patients and about eight healthy donors, whereas naive and central memory subsets came from all 30 or so donors. A total of over 95,000,000 sorted cells were examined across all samples, and RNA yield correlated strongly with the number of cells per subset. The study compared the TCRB repertoires of sorted circulating CD4+ T cell subsets in recently diagnosed type 1 diabetes patients with those in matched healthy donors.

Concerning this clone itself: The antigen this receptor binds is unknown. Base qualities are missing; no much larger clone stands one base away.

Overall study results and their limits: Only small numbers of individuals were included in the HLA sub-analyses, which left unresolved whether HLA type had any influence on TCRB rearrangement. Because cDNA was sequenced instead of genomic DNA, highly expressing activated cells could be over-represented, though the groups showed no difference in activation or CD3 levels. The naive, central memory and regulatory TCRB repertoires appeared to resemble one another more closely among patients than among healthy donors. PCR may preferentially amplify shorter templates, but because patient and control samples were amplified and corrected together, any resulting skew would affect both groups equally. A moderate but significant shortening of TCRB CDR3 length was observed in type 1 diabetes patients in all four CD4+ subsets. At VDJ recombination sites, patients with type 1 diabetes made fewer insertions and deleted more nucleotides, a pattern implying thymic rearrangement abnormalities.

All of the isolated RNA was reverse transcribed with the High Capacity cDNA Reverse Transcription Kit, so expressed TCRB transcripts were sequenced. Deep immunoSEQ sequencing was applied to naive, central memory and regulatory T cell samples, giving an average of about 3.8 million total reads per sample. After sorted cells were lysed in RLT buffer, RNA was extracted with DNase-treated RNeasy Micro or Mini kits, with the choice depending on cell number. Each cell subset was processed on its own to prevent cross-contamination, while patient and healthy donor samples were processed together. Using the immunoSEQ multiplex PCR, TCRB sequences were amplified from cDNA into 87-bp fragments spanning the CDR3 region. Sequencing of the amplicons was performed on the Illumina HiSeq platform. In the paper's pipeline: PCR bias was corrected computationally using synthetic template baselines, and reads within Hamming distance 2 were collapsed, with unmergeable singletons discarded. Reads were aligned against IMGT so that V, D and J genes, CDR3 length and insertions or deletions at six rearrangement sites could be assigned. Within each subset, clonotype counts were normalized to sorted cell number, and only after that were true diversity and Gini coefficients computed with the tcR R package. The overlap coefficient, calculated on TCRB nucleotide sequences, was used to measure repertoire sharing. Out-of-frame TCRB sequences from naive cells were analyzed as a proxy for the pre-selection repertoire. TCRdb re-hosts the immuneACCESS table, in-frame sequences only. Its copies lack some clones; in the studies checked, an unresolved V gene accounts for under half of them, and the cause for the rest is not known. The V and J calls and clone size are taken from that table; D and trimming were inferred from the DNA. Counted in this sample were more than 300,000 clones; over 10% of them appeared once. In total, the top ten clones hold around 0.01% of the sample.

Each donor gave one peripheral blood draw, averaging roughly 100 mL, which was collected into heparinised tubes. A BD FACSAria II and a panel including CD45RO, CCR7, CD25, CD127, CD95 and CD27 were used to sort naive, central memory, regulatory and stem cell-like memory CD4+ T cells. All sorted populations exceeded 95% purity. PBMCs were isolated right away by Lymphoprep density gradient centrifugation and were stained directly, without culture. To minimize batch effects, samples were stained and sorted in pairs, one healthy donor with one patient per experiment. The TCR comes from a woman younger than 30 with type 1 diabetes. The sample consisted of naive CD4+ T cells from blood. The intended sense of this specimen's cell subset or site label: true naive CD4+ T cells.

The CDR3 protein sequence reads: CASSQTATNYGYTF. The sequenced DNA: TGTGCCAGCAGTCAGACAGCGACAAACTATGGCTACACCTTC. The chain was built from TRBV6-4 and TRBJ1-2, with TRBD1 perhaps the D gene, on 5 matching bases. Including the terminal cysteine and phenylalanine, the CDR3 comprises 14 residues. Of the read, only the CDR3 DNA is kept; its 42 bases are in frame from base 1. CDR1 and CDR2, looked up from the germline V gene, are MRHNA and SNTAGT. The trim is 5 bases for V and 2 bases for J, with a gap of 12 bases between the germline ends.